This entry describes one T cell receptor (beta chain). The sample belongs to a study of cytomegalovirus exposure and HLA in healthy donors. Study-wide context: Drawn from HLA-typed donors, around 85 million unique TCRs were held in an early data release.

The PCR used 60 Vbeta and 13 Jbeta primers. Profiled with immunoSEQ multiplex PCR; TCRdb holds only in-frame clones, not every one. Counted here are some 130,000 clones, roughly 70% occurring once; the ten biggest clones make up around 3.1%. Trimming removed 0 bases at V and 1 base at J, with 16 bases between. CDR1 SGDLS and CDR2 YYNGEE come from the germline V gene. The CDR3 consists of 17 residues. The clonotype comes from a man in his forties in good health and CMV-seronegative. This rearrangement joins TRBV9 to TRBJ1-1; D might be TRBD1 (6 bases). The specimen sequenced was PBMCs. The CDR3 bases are TGTGCCAGCAGCGTAGCTCCTTGGGACACCGAGAACACTGAAGCTTTCTTT. Translated, it gives CASSVAPWDTENTEAFF.